This TCR beta chain was identified during a study of T cells in Graves' hyperthyroidism and ophthalmopathy. The table lists this clonotype with many counts. RNA transcripts yielded amplified TCR beta CDR3 regions. An initial round of RT-PCR targeting the TCR CDR3 relied on the HTBI primer set. TCRdb reprocessed the multiplex PCR reads with MiXCR, giving one entry per CDR3 protein. The sample includes 540,000 or so distinct CDR3 sequences, around a sixth of them seen just once. The CDR3 contains 13 residues. Trimming pared 4 bases from V and 6 bases from J, leaving 10 bases between. Germline values: CDR1 SGHTA, CDR2 FQGNSA.

The TCR sequence derives from a woman aged 25-40 years with Graves' hyperthyroidism. Sequenced sample: blood. This chain uses TRBV7-2 with TRBJ2-1; no clear D. DNA for the CDR3: TGTGCCAGCAGCTCCTTCCGGGTCAATGAGCAGTTCTTC. The encoded protein is CASSSFRVNEQFF.